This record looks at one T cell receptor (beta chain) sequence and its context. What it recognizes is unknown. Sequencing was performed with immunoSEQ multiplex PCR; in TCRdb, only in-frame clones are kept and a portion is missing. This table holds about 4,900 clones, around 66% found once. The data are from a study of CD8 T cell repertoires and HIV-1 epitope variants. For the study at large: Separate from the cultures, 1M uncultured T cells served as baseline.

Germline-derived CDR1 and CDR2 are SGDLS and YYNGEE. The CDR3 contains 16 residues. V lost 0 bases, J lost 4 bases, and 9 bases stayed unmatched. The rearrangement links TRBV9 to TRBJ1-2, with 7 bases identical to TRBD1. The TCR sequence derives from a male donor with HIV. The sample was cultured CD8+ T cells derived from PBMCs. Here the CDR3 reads CASSVAYQGVGYGYTF. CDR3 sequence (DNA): TGTGCCAGCAGCGTAGCTTATCAGGGGGTTGGCTATGGCTACACCTTC.